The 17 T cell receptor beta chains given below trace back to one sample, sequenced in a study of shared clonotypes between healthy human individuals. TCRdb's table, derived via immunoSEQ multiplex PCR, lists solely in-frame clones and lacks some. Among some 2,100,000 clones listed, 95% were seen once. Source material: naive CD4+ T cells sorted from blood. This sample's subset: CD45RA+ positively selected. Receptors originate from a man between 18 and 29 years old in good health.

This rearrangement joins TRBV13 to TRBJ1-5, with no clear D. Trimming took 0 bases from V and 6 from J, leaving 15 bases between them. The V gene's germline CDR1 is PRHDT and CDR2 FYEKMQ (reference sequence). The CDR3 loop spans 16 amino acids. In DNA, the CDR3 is TGTGCCAGCAGCTTAGGAGGTGAAGGGTCTGTTCAGCCCCAGCATTTT. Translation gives CASSLGGEGSVQPQHF.

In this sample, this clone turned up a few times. The CDR3 sequence: CASSGDIAGELFF. CDR3 nucleotide sequence: TGCGCCAGCAGCGGGGACATAGCCGGGGAGCTGTTTTTT. The genes are TRBV5-1 and TRBJ2-2; possibly TRBD1 for D (6 bases). CDR1 and CDR2 from the germline V gene are SGHRS and YFSETQ. Deletions cut 4 bases from V and 6 bases from J, with 10 bases between. The CDR3 length is 13 residues. Full variable domain (rest looked up from reference TRBV5-1 and TRBJ2-2): KAGVTQTPRYLIKTRGQQVTLSCSPISGHRSVSWYQQTPGQGLQFLFEYFSETQRNKGNFPGRFSGRQFSNSRSEMNVSTLELGDSALYLCASSGDIAGELFFGEGSRLTVL.

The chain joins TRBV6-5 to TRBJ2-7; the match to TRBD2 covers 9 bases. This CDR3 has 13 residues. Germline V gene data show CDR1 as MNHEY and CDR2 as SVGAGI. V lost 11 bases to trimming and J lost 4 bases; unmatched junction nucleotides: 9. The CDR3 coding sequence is TGTGCCGCGGGCCGAAGCGGGGGGTACGAGCAGTACTTC. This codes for CAAGRSGGYEQYF.

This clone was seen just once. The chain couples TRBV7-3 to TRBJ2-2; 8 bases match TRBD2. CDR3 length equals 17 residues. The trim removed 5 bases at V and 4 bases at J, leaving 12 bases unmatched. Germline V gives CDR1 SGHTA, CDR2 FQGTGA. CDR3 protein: CASSPYSTSVTTGELFF. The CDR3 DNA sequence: TGTGCCAGCAGCCCGTACTCGACTAGCGTAACCACCGGGGAGCTGTTTTTT.

The DNA of the CDR3 is TGCGCCAGCAGTTCAATCCGGGACAGGGATAACAATGAGCAGTTCTTC. It encodes CASSSIRDRDNNEQFF. The chain recombines TRBV10-1 with TRBJ2-1; the match to TRBD1 covers 9 bases. The CDR3 runs 16 residues. The V gene's germline CDR1 is WNHNN and CDR2 SYGVQD (reference sequence). V was clipped by 5 bases and J by 5 bases; unmatched bases: 10.

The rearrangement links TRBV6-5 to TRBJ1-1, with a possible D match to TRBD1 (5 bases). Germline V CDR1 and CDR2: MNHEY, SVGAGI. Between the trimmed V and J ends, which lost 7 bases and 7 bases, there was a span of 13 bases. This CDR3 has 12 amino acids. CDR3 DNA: TGTGCCAGCATCCGGGGGTCGGGTGAAGCTTTCTTT. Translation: CASIRGSGEAFF.

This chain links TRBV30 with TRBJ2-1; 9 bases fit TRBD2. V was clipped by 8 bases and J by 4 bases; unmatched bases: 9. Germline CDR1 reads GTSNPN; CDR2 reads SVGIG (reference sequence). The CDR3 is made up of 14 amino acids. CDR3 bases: TGTGCCGTCTCGCGGGGGGGCCGTTACAATGAGCAGTTCTTC. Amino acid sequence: CAVSRGGRYNEQFF. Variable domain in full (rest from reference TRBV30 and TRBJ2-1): SQTIHQWPATLVQPVGSPLSLECTVEGTSNPNLYWYRQAAGRGLQLLFYSVGIGQISSEVPQNLSASRPQDRQFILSSKKLLLSDSGFYLCAVSRGGRYNEQFFGPGTRLTVL.

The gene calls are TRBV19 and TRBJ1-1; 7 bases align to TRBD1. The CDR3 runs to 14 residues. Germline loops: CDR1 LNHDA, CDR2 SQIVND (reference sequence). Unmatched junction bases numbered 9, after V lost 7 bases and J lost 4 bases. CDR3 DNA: TGTGCCAGTACCAGGGACAGCTGGGGCACTGAAGCTTTCTTT. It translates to CASTRDSWGTEAFF.

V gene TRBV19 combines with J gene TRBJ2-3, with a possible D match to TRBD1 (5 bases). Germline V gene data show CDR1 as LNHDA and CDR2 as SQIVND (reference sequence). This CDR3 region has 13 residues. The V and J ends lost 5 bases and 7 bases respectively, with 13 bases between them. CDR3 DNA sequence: TGTGCCAGTAGTGAACAGGCCCTGAATACGCAGTATTTT. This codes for CASSEQALNTQYF.

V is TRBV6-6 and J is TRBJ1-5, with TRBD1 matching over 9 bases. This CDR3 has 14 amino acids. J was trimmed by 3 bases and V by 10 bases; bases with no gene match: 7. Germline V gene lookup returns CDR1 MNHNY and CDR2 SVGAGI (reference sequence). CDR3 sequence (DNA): TGTGCCACCAGGGGACAGGGAGACAATCAGCCCCAGCATTTT. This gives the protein CATRGQGDNQPQHF.

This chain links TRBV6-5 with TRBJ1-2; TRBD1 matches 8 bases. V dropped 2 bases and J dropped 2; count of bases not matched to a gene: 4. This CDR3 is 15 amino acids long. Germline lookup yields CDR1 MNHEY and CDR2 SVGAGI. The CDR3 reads CASSYRRTGNYGYTF. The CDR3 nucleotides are TGTGCCAGCAGTTACCGTCGGACAGGGAACTATGGCTACACCTTC.

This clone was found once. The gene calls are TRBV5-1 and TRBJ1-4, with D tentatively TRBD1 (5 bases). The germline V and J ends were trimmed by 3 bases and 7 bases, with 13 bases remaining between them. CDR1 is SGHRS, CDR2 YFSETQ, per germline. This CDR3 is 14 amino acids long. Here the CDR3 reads CASSSGNLIEKLFF. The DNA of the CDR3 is TGCGCCAGCAGCTCAGGGAACCTAATTGAAAAACTGTTTTTT.

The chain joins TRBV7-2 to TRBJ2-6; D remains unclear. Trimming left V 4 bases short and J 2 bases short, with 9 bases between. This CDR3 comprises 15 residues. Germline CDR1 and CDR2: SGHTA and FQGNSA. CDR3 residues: CASSYSLTGANVLTF. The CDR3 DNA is TGTGCCAGCAGCTACAGCCTTACTGGGGCCAACGTCCTGACTTTC. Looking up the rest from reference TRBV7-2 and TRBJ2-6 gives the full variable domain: GAGVSQSPSNKVTEKGKDVELRCDPISGHTALYWYRQSLGQGLEFLIYFQGNSAPDKSGLPSDRFSAERTGGSVSTLTIQRTQQEDSAVYLCASSYSLTGANVLTFGAGSRLTVL.

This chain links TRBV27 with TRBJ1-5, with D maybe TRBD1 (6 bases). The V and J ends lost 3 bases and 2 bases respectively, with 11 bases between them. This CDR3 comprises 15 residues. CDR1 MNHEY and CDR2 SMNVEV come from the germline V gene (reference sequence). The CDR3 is CASSLGRGGNQPQHF. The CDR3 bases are TGTGCCAGCAGTTTGGGCAGGGGAGGCAATCAGCCCCAGCATTTT.

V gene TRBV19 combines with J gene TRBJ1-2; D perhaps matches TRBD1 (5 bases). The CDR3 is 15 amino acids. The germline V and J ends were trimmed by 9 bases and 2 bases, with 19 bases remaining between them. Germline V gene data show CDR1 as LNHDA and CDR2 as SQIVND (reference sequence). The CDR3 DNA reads TGTGCCAGGAGCCCGATGCCGGGACTCAACTATGGCTACACCTTC. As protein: CARSPMPGLNYGYTF.

The CDR3 DNA reads as TGTGCCAGCAGTGAGGTCGCAGATACGCAGTATTTT. Its translation is CASSEVADTQYF. The gene calls are TRBV2 and TRBJ2-3; unclear D gene. The CDR3 runs to 12 residues. V lost 3 bases, J lost 4 bases, and 5 bases lay in between. Germline V lookup: CDR1 SNHLY, CDR2 FYNNEI.

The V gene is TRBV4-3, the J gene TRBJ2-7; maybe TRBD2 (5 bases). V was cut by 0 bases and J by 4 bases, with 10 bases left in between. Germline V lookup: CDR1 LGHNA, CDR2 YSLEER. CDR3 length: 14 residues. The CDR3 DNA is TGCGCCAGCAGCCAAGAGAGGGATGCTTACGAGCAGTACTTC. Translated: CASSQERDAYEQYF.